This is a list of T cell receptor beta chains from one sample in a study of patients and donors after allogeneic stem cell transplantation. Each CDR3 protein gets one entry after TCRdb re-called the RT-PCR reads with MiXCR. The top ten clones hold around a tenth of a sample with about 200,000 distinct CDR3 sequences, around 40% of them seen once. Sample: blood, either unsorted or a sorted T cell fraction (not recorded which). The receptors were gathered from a human donor who was either an allogeneic HSCT recipient or a stem cell or donor lymphocyte infusion donor (not recorded which). It is not recorded whose cells these are; they may come from a transplant donor. Each CDR3 is given with its conserved first and last residue. The D gene is left open where the match is weak. Expanded clones are given a class, and other clones once, few, many or no size at all.

TRBJ1-1 TRBV18 - TRBD1 TGTGCCAGCTCGGGCCCCCCCAGGGGGCAGACTGAAGCTTTCTTT CASSGPPRGQTEAFF
TRBJ2-1 TRBV28 - - TGTGCCATCGAAGGGGCTAGCGCGGGCTCCTACAATGAGCAGTTCTTC CAIEGASAGSYNEQFF
TRBJ1-5 TRBV25-1 few - TGTGCCAGCGGTAAACAGGAGAGCAATCAGCCCCAGCATTTT CASGKQESNQPQHF
TRBJ2-5 TRBV5-5 - - TGTGACAGCAGCTTCTTTCGGGCCCAAGAGACCCAGTACTTC CDSSFFRAQETQYF
TRBJ2-3 TRBV6-2/TRBV6-3 few - TGTGCCAGCAGTTCAAGGATGGAATTAGGCACAGATACGCAGTATTTT CASSSRMELGTDTQYF
TRBJ1-1 TRBV6-1 once - TGTGCCAGCAGTGTTTATAGCAGGAACACTGAAGCTTTCTTT CASSVYSRNTEAFF
TRBJ1-3 TRBV5-1 - TRBD1 TGCGCCAGCAGATTCGGGACAGGGCCTGGAAACACCATATATTTT CASRFGTGPGNTIYF
TRBJ2-1 TRBV7-3 - - TGTGCCAGCAGTTCCCGAGGGGTTTCCAGTGAGCAGTTCTTC CASSSRGVSSEQFF
TRBJ1-2 TRBV10-3 - TRBD1 TGTGCCATCAGTGAGCAGAAACCCGGACAGGGGGCGAATGGCTACACCTTC CAISEQKPGQGANGYTF
TRBJ1-2 TRBV4-1 - TRBD1 TGCGCCAGCAGCCATACGACAGGGACCCATGGCTACACCTTC CASSHTTGTHGYTF
TRBJ1-2 TRBV6-5 - TRBD1 TGTGCCAGCAGTTCGACAGGGGGCTCTGGCGGCTACACCTTC CASSSTGGSGGYTF
TRBJ2-2 TRBV9 - TRBD1 TGTGCCAGCAGCGTAGCTCCGAAGAGGGGGCCCACCGGGGAGCTGTTTTTT CASSVAPKRGPTGELFF
TRBJ2-7 TRBV12-3/TRBV12-4 - - TGTGCCAGCAGTACGGGCGGAGCAAAGCAGTACTTC CASSTGGAKQYF
TRBJ2-5 TRBV12-3/TRBV12-4 - TRBD2 TGTGCCAGCAGTCAGTCTAGCGGGGCAGAGACCCAGTACTTC CASSQSSGAETQYF
TRBJ2-2 TRBV29-1 once - TGCAGCGTTGCAGGGACACCGAACACCGGGGAGCTGTTTTTT CSVAGTPNTGELFF
TRBJ1-4 TRBV18 few - TGTGCCAGCGCCACAGGGGAAAAACTGTTTTTT CASATGEKLFF
TRBJ1-1 TRBV2 - - TGTGCCAGCAGTGAATTCCAGGGAGGCACTGAAGCTTTCTTT CASSEFQGGTEAFF
TRBJ1-6 TRBV28 - - TGTGCCAGCACCTACCTCAGCGGCGGGGCGTATAATTCACCCCTCCACTTT CASTYLSGGAYNSPLHF
TRBJ1-1 TRBV19 few - TGTGCCAGTAGTATCCCAGGGAGGATCACTGAAGCTTTCTTT CASSIPGRITEAFF
TRBJ2-7 TRBV5-1 - TRBD2 TGCGCCAGCAGCTCGACTAGCGGGGGTCCCTACGAGCAGTACTTC CASSSTSGGPYEQYF
TRBJ1-4 TRBV20-1 - - TGCAGTGCTAGGACAGGAAAGAATGAAAAACTGTTTTTT CSARTGKNEKLFF
TRBJ2-7 TRBV20-1 - - TGCAGTGCTAGATCCCGGAAGGTCTACGAGCAGTACTTC CSARSRKVYEQYF
TRBJ1-2 TRBV28 few - TGTGCCAGCAGTTTACTCAACGGGGCTGTCTATGGCTACACCTTC CASSLLNGAVYGYTF
TRBJ2-1 TRBV5-1 few - TGCGCCAGCAGCTTGGCTCCCGTCTCAGGAAGCCACAATGAGCAGTTCTTC CASSLAPVSGSHNEQFF
TRBJ1-4 TRBV5-1 few TRBD1 TGCGCCAGCAGACCGACAGGGATAACTAATGAAAAACTGTTTTTT CASRPTGITNEKLFF
TRBJ1-2 TRBV7-8 - - TGTGCCAGCAGCTTAGATTGGTCGGGCAATGGCAACTACTATGGCTACACCTTC CASSLDWSGNGNYYGYTF
TRBJ2-3 TRBV14 - - TGTGCCAGCAGCCAAGTTTCCCCGGGCCCGCAGTATTTT CASSQVSPGPQYF
TRBJ1-1 TRBV20-1 few - TGCAGTGCTCCACTGAGGAGAATGAACACTGAAGCTTTCTTT CSAPLRRMNTEAFF
TRBJ1-4 TRBV4-1 - - TGCGCCAGCAGCCAAGATAGGGGAACCGAGGCTCCAAGGGGGCTGTTTTTT CASSQDRGTEAPRGLFF
TRBJ1-3 TRBV15 - - TGTGCCACCAGCAGAGATAGAGGGACAAGGGGAGGGAACACCATATATTTT CATSRDRGTRGGNTIYF
TRBJ1-5 TRBV10-3 - TRBD1 TGTGCCATCAGTGAATCGGACAGGGCCTCTCAGCCCCAGCATTTT CAISESDRASQPQHF